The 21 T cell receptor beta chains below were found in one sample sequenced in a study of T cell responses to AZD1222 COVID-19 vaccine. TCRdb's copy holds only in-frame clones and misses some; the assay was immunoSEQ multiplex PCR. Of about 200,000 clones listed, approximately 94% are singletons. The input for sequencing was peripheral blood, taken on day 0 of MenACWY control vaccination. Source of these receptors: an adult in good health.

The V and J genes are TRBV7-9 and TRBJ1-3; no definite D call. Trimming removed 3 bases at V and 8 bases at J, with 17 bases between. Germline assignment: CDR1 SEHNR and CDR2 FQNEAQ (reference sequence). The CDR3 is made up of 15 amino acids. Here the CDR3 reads CASSFREIREYTIYF. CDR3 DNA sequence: TGTGCCAGCAGCTTCCGGGAGATCCGGGAGTACACCATATATTTT.

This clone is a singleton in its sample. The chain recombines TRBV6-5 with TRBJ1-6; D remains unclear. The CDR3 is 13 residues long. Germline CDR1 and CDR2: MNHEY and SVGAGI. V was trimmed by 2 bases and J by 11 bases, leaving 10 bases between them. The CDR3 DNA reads TGTGCCAGCAGTTACAGGGAGGGAACACCCCTCCACTTT. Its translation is CASSYREGTPLHF.

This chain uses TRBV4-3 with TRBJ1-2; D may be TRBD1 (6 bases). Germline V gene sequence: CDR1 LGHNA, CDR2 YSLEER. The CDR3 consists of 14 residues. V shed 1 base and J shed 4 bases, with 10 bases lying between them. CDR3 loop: CASSQVETGYGYTF. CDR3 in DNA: TGCGCCAGCAGCCAAGTAGAGACAGGCTATGGCTACACCTTC.

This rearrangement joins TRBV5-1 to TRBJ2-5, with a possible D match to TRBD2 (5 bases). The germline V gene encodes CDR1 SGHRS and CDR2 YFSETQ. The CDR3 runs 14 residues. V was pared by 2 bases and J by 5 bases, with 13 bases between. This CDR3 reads CASSLGSGFETQYF. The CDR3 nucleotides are TGCGCCAGCAGCTTAGGGTCGGGATTTGAGACCCAGTACTTC. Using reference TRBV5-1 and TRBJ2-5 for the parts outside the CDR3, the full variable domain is KAGVTQTPRYLIKTRGQQVTLSCSPISGHRSVSWYQQTPGQGLQFLFEYFSETQRNKGNFPGRFSGRQFSNSRSEMNVSTLELGDSALYLCASSLGSGFETQYFGPGTRLLVL.

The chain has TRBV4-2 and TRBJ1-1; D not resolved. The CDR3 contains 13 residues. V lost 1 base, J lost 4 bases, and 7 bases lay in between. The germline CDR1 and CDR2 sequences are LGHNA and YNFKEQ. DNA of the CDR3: TGTGCCAGCAGCCAAGTTGTGGGCACTGAAGCTTTCTTT. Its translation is CASSQVVGTEAFF.

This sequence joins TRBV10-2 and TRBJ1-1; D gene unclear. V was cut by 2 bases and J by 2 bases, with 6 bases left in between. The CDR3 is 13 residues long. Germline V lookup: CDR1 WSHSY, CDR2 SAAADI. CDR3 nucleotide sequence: TGCGCCAGCAGTGAGGGCCGTAACACTGAAGCTTTCTTT. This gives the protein CASSEGRNTEAFF.

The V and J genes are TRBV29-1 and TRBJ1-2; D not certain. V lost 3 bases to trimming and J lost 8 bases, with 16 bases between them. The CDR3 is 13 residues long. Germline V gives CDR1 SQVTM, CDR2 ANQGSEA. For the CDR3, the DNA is TGCAGCGTTGAGCGGGCGACCGACCGAGGCTACACCTTC. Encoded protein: CSVERATDRGYTF.

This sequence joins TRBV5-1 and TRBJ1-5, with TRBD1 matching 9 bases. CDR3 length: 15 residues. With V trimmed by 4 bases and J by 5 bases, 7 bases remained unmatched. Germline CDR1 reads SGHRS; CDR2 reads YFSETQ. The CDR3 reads CASSETGGKHQPQHF. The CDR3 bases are TGCGCCAGCAGCGAGACAGGGGGTAAGCATCAGCCCCAGCATTTT. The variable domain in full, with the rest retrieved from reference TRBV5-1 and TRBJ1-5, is KAGVTQTPRYLIKTRGQQVTLSCSPISGHRSVSWYQQTPGQGLQFLFEYFSETQRNKGNFPGRFSGRQFSNSRSEMNVSTLELGDSALYLCASSETGGKHQPQHFGDGTRLSIL.

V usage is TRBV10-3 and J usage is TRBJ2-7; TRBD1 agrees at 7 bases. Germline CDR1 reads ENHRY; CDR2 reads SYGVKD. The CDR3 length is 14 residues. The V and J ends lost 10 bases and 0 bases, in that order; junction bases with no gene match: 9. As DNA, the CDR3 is TGTGCCACCTCCCTGACAGGGAACTCCTACGAGCAGTACTTC. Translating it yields CATSLTGNSYEQYF.

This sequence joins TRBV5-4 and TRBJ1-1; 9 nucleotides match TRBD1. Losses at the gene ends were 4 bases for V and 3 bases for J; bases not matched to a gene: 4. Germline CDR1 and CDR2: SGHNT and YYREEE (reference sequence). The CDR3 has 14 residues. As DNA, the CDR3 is TGTGCCAGCAGCCGGACAGGGGTGGACACTGAAGCTTTCTTT. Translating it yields CASSRTGVDTEAFF.

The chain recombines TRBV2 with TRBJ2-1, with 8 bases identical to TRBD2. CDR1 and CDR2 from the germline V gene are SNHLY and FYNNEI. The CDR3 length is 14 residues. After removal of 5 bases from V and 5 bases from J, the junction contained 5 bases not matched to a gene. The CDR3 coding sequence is TGTGCCAGCAGTATAGCGGGGCCCAACAATGAGCAGTTCTTC. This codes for CASSIAGPNNEQFF. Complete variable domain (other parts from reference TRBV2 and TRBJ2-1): EPEVTQTPSHQVTQMGQEVILRCVPISNHLYFYWYRQILGQKVEFLVSFYNNEISEKSEIFDDQFSVERPDGSNFTLKIRSTKLEDSAMYFCASSIAGPNNEQFFGPGTRLTVL.

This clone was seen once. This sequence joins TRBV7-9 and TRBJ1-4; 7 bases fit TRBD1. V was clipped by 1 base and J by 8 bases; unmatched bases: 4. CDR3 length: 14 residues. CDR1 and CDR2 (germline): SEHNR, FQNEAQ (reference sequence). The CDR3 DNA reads TGTGCCAGCAGCTTAGGACAGGGTCCAGAAAAACTGTTTTTT. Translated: CASSLGQGPEKLFF.

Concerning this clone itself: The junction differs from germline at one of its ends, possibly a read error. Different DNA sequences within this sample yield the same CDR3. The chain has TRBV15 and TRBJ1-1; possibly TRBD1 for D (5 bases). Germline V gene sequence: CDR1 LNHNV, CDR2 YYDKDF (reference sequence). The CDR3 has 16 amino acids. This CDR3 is CATSRDPAGTNTEAFF. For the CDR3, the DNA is TGTGCCACTAGCAGAGATCCAGCAGGGACGAACACTGAAGCTTTCTTT.

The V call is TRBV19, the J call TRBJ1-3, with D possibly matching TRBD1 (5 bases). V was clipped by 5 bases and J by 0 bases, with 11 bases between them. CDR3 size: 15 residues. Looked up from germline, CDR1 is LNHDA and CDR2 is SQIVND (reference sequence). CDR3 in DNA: TGTGCCAGTAGTCGACAGCTTAGCTCTGGAAACACCATATATTTT. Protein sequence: CASSRQLSSGNTIYF.

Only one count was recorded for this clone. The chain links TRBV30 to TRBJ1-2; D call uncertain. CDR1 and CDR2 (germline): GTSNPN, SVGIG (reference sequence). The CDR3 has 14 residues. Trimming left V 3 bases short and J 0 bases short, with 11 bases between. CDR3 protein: CAWRVRTANYGYTF. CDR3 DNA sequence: TGTGCCTGGAGAGTCCGGACCGCTAACTATGGCTACACCTTC.

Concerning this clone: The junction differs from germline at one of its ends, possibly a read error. CDR3 residues: CASSLGIPSSGNTIYF. As DNA, the CDR3 is TGTGCTAGCAGCTTAGGAATCCCGAGCTCTGGAAACACCATATATTTT. The rearrangement joins TRBV7-7 to TRBJ1-3; D unresolved. CDR1 is SSHAT, CDR2 FNYEAQ, per germline (reference sequence). The CDR3 is 16 residues long.

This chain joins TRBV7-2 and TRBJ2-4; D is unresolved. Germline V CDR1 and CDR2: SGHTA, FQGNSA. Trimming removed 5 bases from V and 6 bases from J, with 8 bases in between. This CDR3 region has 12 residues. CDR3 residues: CASSPGGNIQYF. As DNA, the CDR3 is TGTGCCAGCAGCCCAGGTGGAAACATTCAGTACTTC. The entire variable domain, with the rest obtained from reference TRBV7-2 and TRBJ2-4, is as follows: GAGVSQSPSNKVTEKGKDVELRCDPISGHTALYWYRQSLGQGLEFLIYFQGNSAPDKSGLPSDRFSAERTGGSVSTLTIQRTQQEDSAVYLCASSPGGNIQYFGAGTRLSVL.

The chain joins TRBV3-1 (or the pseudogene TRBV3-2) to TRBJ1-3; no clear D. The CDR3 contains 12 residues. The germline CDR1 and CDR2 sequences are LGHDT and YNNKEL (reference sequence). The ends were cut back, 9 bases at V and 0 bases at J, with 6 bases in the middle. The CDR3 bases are TGTGCCAGTATTAGCTCTGGAAACACCATATATTTT. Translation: CASISSGNTIYF.

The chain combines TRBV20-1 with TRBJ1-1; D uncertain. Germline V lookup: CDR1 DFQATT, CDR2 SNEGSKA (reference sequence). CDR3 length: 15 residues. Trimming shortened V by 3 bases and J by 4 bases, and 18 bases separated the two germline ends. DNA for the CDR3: TGCAGTGCTAGTAATTTTTCGGCCCTCAGCACTGAAGCTTTCTTT. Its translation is CSASNFSALSTEAFF.

The CDR3 DNA follows: TGCGCCAGCAGCCAAGACCCTCAGAGTAATGAAAAACTGTTTTTT. Amino acids: CASSQDPQSNEKLFF. This chain links TRBV4-1 with TRBJ1-4; D not certain. The CDR3 spans 15 residues. Looked up from germline, CDR1 is MGHRA and CDR2 is YSYEKL. V was pared by 0 bases and J by 4 bases, with 9 bases between.

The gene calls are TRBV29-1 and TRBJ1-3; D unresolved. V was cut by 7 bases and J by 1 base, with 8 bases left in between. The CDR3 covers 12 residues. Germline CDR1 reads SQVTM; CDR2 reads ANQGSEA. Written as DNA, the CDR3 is TGCAGCGCATCCAGATCTGGAAACACCATATATTTT. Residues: CSASRSGNTIYF. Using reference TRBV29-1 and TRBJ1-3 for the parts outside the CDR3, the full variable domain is SAVISQKPSRDICQRGTSLTIQCQVDSQVTMMFWYRQQPGQSLTLIATANQGSEATYESGFVIDKFPISRPNLTFSTLTVSNMSPEDSSIYLCSASRSGNTIYFGEGSWLTVV.